The rows below give T cell receptor beta chains drawn from one sample of a study of cytomegalovirus exposure and HLA in healthy donors. Data came from immunoSEQ multiplex PCR; TCRdb stores just in-frame clones and leaves some out. This repertoire shows 150,000 to 200,000 clones, about 83% found once; its top ten account for around 4.9%. Sequencing was carried out using PBMCs. The receptors were gathered from a girl aged 10-17 years in good health and CMV-seropositive. Each CDR3 is given with its conserved first and last residue. A D gene is named only where the DNA matches it firmly. Some rows mark clone size as missing; the rest say once, few, many or name a class of expanded clone.

d_call: -; j_call: TRBJ1-1; clone_size: -; v_call: TRBV19; cdr3_nt: TGTGCCAGTAGTAACCACCCACAGGGACGCGCTGAAGCTTTCTTT; cdr3_aa: CASSNHPQGRAEAFF
d_call: -; j_call: TRBJ2-5; clone_size: -; v_call: TRBV9; cdr3_nt: TGTGCCAGCAGCGCCGACGCGGGGGCCGGGGAGACTCAGTACTTC; cdr3_aa: CASSADAGAGETQYF
d_call: TRBD1; j_call: TRBJ1-1; clone_size: -; v_call: TRBV10-3; cdr3_nt: TGTGCCATCAGCAGAGGGGGCCCGAACACTGAAGCTTTCTTT; cdr3_aa: CAISRGGPNTEAFF
d_call: TRBD2; j_call: TRBJ2-2; clone_size: once; v_call: TRBV15; cdr3_nt: TGTGCCACCAGCAGCAAGCGGGGGGGGCCCGCGTTTTTT; cdr3_aa: CATSSKRGGPAFF
d_call: TRBD1; j_call: TRBJ2-2; clone_size: once; v_call: TRBV5-1; cdr3_nt: TGCGCCACTGACAGGGATGGGAACACCGGGGAGCTGTTTTTT; cdr3_aa: CATDRDGNTGELFF
d_call: -; j_call: TRBJ2-4; clone_size: -; v_call: TRBV18; cdr3_nt: TGTGCCAGCTCACCACTTGAGGCAGCCAAAAACATTCAGTACTTC; cdr3_aa: CASSPLEAAKNIQYF
d_call: -; j_call: TRBJ2-7; clone_size: -; v_call: TRBV2; cdr3_nt: TGTGCCAGCATGGCCAGGTCCACCTACGAGCAGTACTTC; cdr3_aa: CASMARSTYEQYF
d_call: -; j_call: TRBJ2-1; clone_size: -; v_call: TRBV7-9; cdr3_nt: TGTGCCAGCAGCTTAGAATTGGCAGGGGGGCGTGAGCAGTTCTTC; cdr3_aa: CASSLELAGGREQFF
d_call: TRBD2; j_call: TRBJ2-7; clone_size: -; v_call: TRBV5-1; cdr3_nt: TGCGCCAGCAGCGTCTTAGCGGGGAGCTCCTACGAGCAGTACTTC; cdr3_aa: CASSVLAGSSYEQYF
d_call: -; j_call: TRBJ1-1; clone_size: once; v_call: TRBV11-1; cdr3_nt: TGTGCCAGCAGCTTAGTATGGGACAACGGGAACACTGAAGCTTTCTTT; cdr3_aa: CASSLVWDNGNTEAFF
d_call: -; j_call: TRBJ1-6; clone_size: -; v_call: TRBV9; cdr3_nt: TGTGCCAGCAGCGTTTCGGGGGGAAGTCCGAATTCACCCCTCCACTTT; cdr3_aa: CASSVSGGSPNSPLHF
d_call: -; j_call: TRBJ1-6; clone_size: -; v_call: TRBV30; cdr3_nt: TGTGCCTGGAGTCAGGACGGAGGAAATTCACCCCTCCACTTT; cdr3_aa: CAWSQDGGNSPLHF
d_call: TRBD2; j_call: TRBJ2-2; clone_size: -; v_call: TRBV7-2; cdr3_nt: TGTGCCAGCAGCTTAGCGGGGGGGATCACCGGGGAGCTGTTTTTT; cdr3_aa: CASSLAGGITGELFF
d_call: -; j_call: TRBJ1-2; clone_size: once; v_call: TRBV6-5; cdr3_nt: TGTGCCAGCAGTTCCCTGGGAGAGAACTATGGCTACACCTTC; cdr3_aa: CASSSLGENYGYTF
d_call: -; j_call: TRBJ1-1; clone_size: -; v_call: TRBV5-1; cdr3_nt: TGCGCCGGCAGCTTGACTAAAATGAACACTGAAGCTTTCTTT; cdr3_aa: CAGSLTKMNTEAFF
d_call: TRBD1; j_call: TRBJ2-7; clone_size: -; v_call: TRBV6-5; cdr3_nt: TGTGCCAGCCAAACCGCCGGGACAGGGGACGAGCAGTACTTC; cdr3_aa: CASQTAGTGDEQYF
d_call: -; j_call: TRBJ2-3; clone_size: few; v_call: TRBV30; cdr3_nt: TGTGCCTGGAGTCCCGCGGTGGATACGCAGTATTTT; cdr3_aa: CAWSPAVDTQYF